This passage covers 30 T cell receptor beta chains from one sample sequenced in a study of OX40 agonist ivuxolimab in advanced cancers. The method was immunoSEQ multiplex PCR; TCRdb's version includes in-frame clones alone and lacks a portion of them. The table lists tens of thousands of clones, about 90% of them singletons. The specimen comprised CD4+ or CD8+ T cells sorted from blood, sampled in a trial of the OX40 agonist ivuxolimab. These receptors all come from an adult with an advanced solid tumor such as melanoma, head and neck, liver or kidney cancer.

This clone was counted a single time. The rearrangement links TRBV7-2 to TRBJ2-5; 9 bases line up with TRBD2. CDR1 and CDR2 from the germline V gene are SGHTA and FQGNSA. The CDR3 consists of 16 residues. Trimming at V came to 2 bases and at J to 5 bases, leaving 9 bases not matched to a gene. The CDR3 region has the DNA TGTGCCAGCAGCTTACAGTTAGCGGGAGCTGGGGAGACCCAGTACTTC. Protein sequence: CASSLQLAGAGETQYF.

The CDR3 sequence is CASSRTGGWYNEQFF. CDR3 coding DNA: TGTGCCAGCAGCCGTACAGGGGGCTGGTACAATGAGCAGTTCTTC. The chain combines TRBV6-5 with TRBJ2-1; 9 bases map to TRBD1. The CDR3 length is 15 residues. V shed 6 bases and J 4 bases; nucleotides not matched to a gene: 7. The germline gives CDR1 MNHEY, CDR2 SVGAGI.

The chain recombines TRBV28 with TRBJ1-4; D unresolved. V was trimmed by 5 bases and J by 6 bases, leaving 13 bases between them. This CDR3 is built from 14 residues. The germline gives CDR1 MDHEN, CDR2 SYDVKM. CDR3 sequence: CASSRAGLYEKLFF. CDR3 sequence (DNA): TGTGCCAGCAGTCGGGCGGGGTTGTATGAAAAACTGTTTTTT.

CDR3 DNA: TGTGCCAGCACCAAAGGAGGACAGGGGGTCCATGAGCAGTTCTTC. Translated, it gives CASTKGGQGVHEQFF. The chain recombines TRBV6-1 with TRBJ2-1; TRBD1 aligns across 10 bases. V lost 7 bases to trimming and J lost 8 bases; unmatched junction nucleotides: 11. Germline CDR1 and CDR2: MNHNS and SASEGT. The CDR3 spans 15 residues.

This clone was seen only a few times. The chain links TRBV11-2 to TRBJ1-1; D is unclear. The V gene's germline CDR1 is SGHAT and CDR2 FQNNGV. Deletions cut 2 bases from V and 7 bases from J, with 8 bases between. CDR3 size: 12 residues. CDR3: CASSLSFSEAFF. In nucleotides, the CDR3 is TGTGCCAGCAGCTTAAGTTTTAGTGAAGCTTTCTTT. Drawing the rest from reference TRBV11-2 and TRBJ1-1, the complete variable domain is EAGVAQSPRYKIIEKRQSVAFWCNPISGHATLYWYQQILGQGPKLLIQFQNNGVVDDSQLPKDRFSAERLKGVDSTLKIQPAKLEDSAVYLCASSLSFSEAFFGQGTRLTVV.

The chain employs TRBV15 and TRBJ2-7; possibly TRBD1 for D (5 bases). Germline CDR1 LNHNV, CDR2 YYDKDF (reference sequence). Trimming pared 0 bases from V and 4 bases from J, leaving 13 bases between. The CDR3 consists of 15 residues. The CDR3 protein is CATSREGQGRYEQYF. In DNA form, the CDR3 reads TGTGCCACCAGCAGAGAGGGTCAGGGAAGATACGAGCAGTACTTC.

The chain recombines TRBV28 with TRBJ2-7; D is uncertain. The CDR3 has 15 residues. Trimming took off 1 base at V and 0 bases at J, with 10 bases between the two ends. CDR1 is MDHEN and CDR2 is SYDVKM in the germline V gene. The CDR3 region has the DNA TGTGCCAGCAGTTTATCAAGCTCGATCTCCTACGAGCAGTACTTC. Translated, it gives CASSLSSSISYEQYF. The variable domain in full, completed from reference TRBV28 and TRBJ2-7, reads DVKVTQSSRYLVKRTGEKVFLECVQDMDHENMFWYRQDPGLGLRLIYFSYDVKMKEKGDIPEGYSVSREKKERFSLILESASTNQTSMYLCASSLSSSISYEQYFGPGTRLTVT.

This chain links TRBV28 with TRBJ2-6; D may be TRBD2 (6 bases). Between the trimmed V and J ends, which lost 3 bases and 6 bases, there was a span of 12 bases. CDR3 size: 15 residues. The germline V gene encodes CDR1 MDHEN and CDR2 SYDVKM. CDR3 region: CASSLGGRLANVLTF. CDR3 coding DNA: TGTGCCAGCAGTTTGGGGGGAAGATTGGCCAACGTCCTGACTTTC. Looking up the rest from reference TRBV28 and TRBJ2-6 gives the full variable domain: DVKVTQSSRYLVKRTGEKVFLECVQDMDHENMFWYRQDPGLGLRLIYFSYDVKMKEKGDIPEGYSVSREKKERFSLILESASTNQTSMYLCASSLGGRLANVLTFGAGSRLTVL.

The chain uses TRBV7-8 and TRBJ2-7, with D possibly matching TRBD2 (6 bases). Trimming removed 5 bases from V and 0 bases from J, with 11 bases in between. Germline V gene data show CDR1 as SGHVS and CDR2 as FQNEAQ. This CDR3 has 14 residues. The CDR3: CASSVGLISYEQYF. The CDR3, as DNA: TGTGCCAGCAGCGTGGGACTGATCTCCTACGAGCAGTACTTC.

The chain employs TRBV5-6 and TRBJ2-7, with 7 bases that match TRBD2. Trimming at V came to 1 base and at J to 3 bases, leaving 4 bases not matched to a gene. CDR3 length: 14 residues. CDR1 and CDR2 (germline): SGHDT, YYEEEE. The CDR3 sequence: CASSLPGTNYEQYF. CDR3 bases: TGTGCCAGCAGCTTGCCAGGGACTAACTACGAGCAGTACTTC.

The rearrangement links TRBV29-1 to TRBJ2-3; TRBD2 aligns across 7 bases. CDR1 SQVTM and CDR2 ANQGSEA come from the germline V gene. This CDR3 has 14 residues. J was trimmed by 2 bases and V by 4 bases; bases with no gene match: 6. CDR3 amino acids: CSVAGAGATDTQYF. In nucleotides, the CDR3 is TGCAGCGTTGCTGGCGCGGGAGCCACAGATACGCAGTATTTT.

The rearrangement joins TRBV11-3 to TRBJ2-6, with 7 positions matching TRBD1. The V gene end was trimmed by 5 bases and the J gene end by 0 bases; junction bases not matched to a gene: 13. Germline V gene data show CDR1 as SGHNT and CDR2 as YENEEA. The CDR3 spans 19 residues. CDR3 in DNA: TGTGCCAGCAGCCCAACGGACAGGTGGGCCATCTCTGGGGCCAACGTCCTGACTTTC. Its protein is CASSPTDRWAISGANVLTF.

This clone occurred a few times. J is TRBJ2-2 and V is TRBV6-5, with 12 bases matching TRBD2. J was trimmed by 5 bases and V by 5 bases; bases with no gene match: 3. The CDR3 runs 15 residues. Germline V gene data show CDR1 as MNHEY and CDR2 as SVGAGI. The CDR3 sequence: CASSVLAGGTGELFF. In DNA, the CDR3 is TGTGCCAGCAGTGTACTAGCGGGAGGAACCGGGGAGCTGTTTTTT.

In this sample, this clone turned up once. V is TRBV5-1 and J is TRBJ2-7; TRBD2 aligns across 9 bases. This CDR3 contains 16 residues. With 5 bases clipped from V and 6 bases from J, the junction kept 15 bases outside the gene matches. CDR1 and CDR2 from the germline V gene are SGHRS and YFSETQ. CDR3 region: CASRGSLAGVTSEQYF. CDR3 nucleotide sequence: TGCGCCAGCAGGGGGTCGTTAGCGGGAGTAACATCCGAGCAGTACTTC.

The chain recombines TRBV11-3 with TRBJ2-5; 11 bases align to TRBD2. Germline V gives CDR1 SGHNT, CDR2 YENEEA. The J segment lost 5 bases and the V segment lost 1 base, leaving 6 bases of the junction unmatched. The CDR3 contains 16 residues. Here the CDR3 reads CASSLVLAGGRETQYF. In nucleotides, the CDR3 is TGTGCCAGCAGCTTAGTCCTAGCGGGAGGACGGGAGACCCAGTACTTC.

The chain carries TRBV7-9 and TRBJ2-7, with TRBD1 matching 7 bases. This CDR3 has 15 residues. The ends lost 6 bases at V and 5 bases at J; junction bases unmatched: 13. Germline V gene sequence: CDR1 SEHNR, CDR2 FQNEAQ (reference sequence). Written as DNA, the CDR3 is TGTGCCAGCAGACAAGTCGGGGACAGTAGAAACGAGCAGTACTTC. Its translation: CASRQVGDSRNEQYF.

This rearrangement joins TRBV29-1 to TRBJ2-1; 13 bases are a match to TRBD2. CDR3 size: 13 residues. With V trimmed by 2 bases and J by 9 bases, 1 base remained unmatched. Germline V gene lookup returns CDR1 SQVTM and CDR2 ANQGSEA. DNA for the CDR3: TGCAGCGTTGAAAGACTAGCGGGAGGTGAGCAGTTCTTC. This codes for CSVERLAGGEQFF.

The rearrangement uses TRBV28 and TRBJ2-7, with TRBD2 matching 9 bases. The germline V gene encodes CDR1 MDHEN and CDR2 SYDVKM. Trimming removed 6 bases from V and 0 bases from J; junction bases left unmatched: 12. The CDR3 sequence is 17 residues long. The CDR3 sequence: CASRSLSGRGLSYEQYF. CDR3 bases: TGTGCCAGCAGGTCCCTTAGCGGGAGAGGGCTCTCCTACGAGCAGTACTTC.

V usage is TRBV6-5 and J usage is TRBJ2-1; 13 bases fit TRBD2. The CDR3 length is 15 residues. V trimming: 5 bases; J trimming: 9 bases; junction bases outside the gene matches: 7. CDR1 is MNHEY and CDR2 is SVGAGI in the germline V gene. The chain's CDR3 is CASSALAGGPGEQFF. The CDR3 region has the DNA TGTGCCAGCAGTGCACTAGCGGGAGGGCCTGGTGAGCAGTTCTTC.

V and J are TRBV9 and TRBJ1-6; D may be TRBD1 (5 bases). In germline, CDR1 is SGDLS, CDR2 YYNGEE. V gave up 4 bases and J gave up 5 bases, with 13 bases separating them. CDR3 size: 15 residues. The CDR3 DNA reads as TGTGCCAGCAGCCCAGCCGGGGGGAATAATTCACCCCTCCACTTT. Translation: CASSPAGGNNSPLHF.

The V call is TRBV6-5, the J call TRBJ2-1; D not resolved. This CDR3 spans 12 amino acids. Germline-derived CDR1 and CDR2 are MNHEY and SVGAGI. Trimming removed 4 bases at V and 12 bases at J, with 13 bases between. DNA of the CDR3: TGTGCCAGCAGTTTTTTGTCGTCGGGGCAGTTCTTC. Translating gives CASSFLSSGQFF.

This chain joins TRBV27 and TRBJ1-1; D call uncertain. Germline CDR1 and CDR2: MNHEY and SMNVEV (reference sequence). With 2 bases removed from V and 1 base from J, the gap between germline ends came to 5 bases. The CDR3 is made up of 13 amino acids. The CDR3 region is CASSLKRNTEAFF. The CDR3 DNA follows: TGTGCCAGCAGTTTAAAGCGGAACACTGAAGCTTTCTTT.

The gene calls are TRBV28 and TRBJ1-2; 7 bases agree with TRBD1. With 8 bases clipped from V and 2 bases from J, the junction kept 14 bases outside the gene matches. Germline CDR1 MDHEN, CDR2 SYDVKM. The CDR3 is made up of 16 amino acids. The CDR3 spells CASLMAPGQINYGYTF. CDR3 DNA: TGTGCCAGCTTAATGGCTCCGGGACAGATAAACTATGGCTACACCTTC.

This clone was counted only a few times. This CDR3 is CASRPSNQPQHF. CDR3 coding DNA: TGTGCCAGTCGTCCCAGCAATCAGCCCCAGCATTTT. V is TRBV19 and J is TRBJ1-5, with D uncertain. V dropped 8 bases and J dropped 1 base, with 6 bases sitting between them. The CDR3 loop spans 12 amino acids. Per the germline V gene, CDR1 is LNHDA and CDR2 is SQIVND (reference sequence).

In its sample, this clone was seen once. This chain connects TRBV4-1 to TRBJ1-5; D may be TRBD1 (6 bases). With 1 base removed from V and 5 bases from J, the gap between germline ends came to 18 bases. CDR3 length equals 17 residues. Germline V gives CDR1 MGHRA, CDR2 YSYEKL. CDR3 nucleotides: TGCGCCAGCAGCCAAGTAGAATTAGGGGGGTTATATCAGCCCCAGCATTTT. Residues: CASSQVELGGLYQPQHF.

The rearrangement joins TRBV5-8 to TRBJ2-1; 9 bases are shared with TRBD1. Germline CDR1 reads SGHTS; CDR2 reads YDEGEE. Trimming took 0 bases from V and 6 from J; bases not matched to a gene: 7. CDR3 length equals 16 residues. CDR3 amino acids: CASSLEMTGGLNEQFF. In nucleotides, the CDR3 is TGTGCCAGCAGCTTGGAAATGACAGGGGGACTCAATGAGCAGTTCTTC. The entire variable domain, with the rest obtained from reference TRBV5-8 and TRBJ2-1, is as follows: EAGVTQSPTHLIKTRGQQATLRCSPISGHTSVYWYQQALGLGLQFLLWYDEGEERNRGNFPPRFSGRQFPNYSSELNVNALELEDSALYLCASSLEMTGGLNEQFFGPGTRLTVL.

This chain links TRBV6-5 with TRBJ2-5; tentatively, D is TRBD2 (6 bases). Between the trimmed V and J ends, which lost 6 bases and 4 bases, there was a span of 15 bases. The germline V gene encodes CDR1 MNHEY and CDR2 SVGAGI. This CDR3 comprises 14 residues. In nucleotides, the CDR3 is TGTGCCAGCAGCCCCGGGACTCTCGGAGAGACCCAGTACTTC. This encodes CASSPGTLGETQYF.

The CDR3 loop reads CASSLSRGTGVTEAFF. In DNA form, the CDR3 reads TGTGCCAGCAGTCTTTCCCGGGGGACGGGGGTCACTGAAGCTTTCTTT. The gene calls are TRBV6-6 and TRBJ1-1, with D perhaps TRBD1 (5 bases). Trimming pared 5 bases from V and 4 bases from J, leaving 20 bases between. The CDR3 spans 16 residues. Germline V gene lookup returns CDR1 MNHNY and CDR2 SVGAGI (reference sequence).

The rearrangement joins TRBV14 to TRBJ2-2; no reliable D call. Germline CDR1 reads SGHDN; CDR2 reads FVKESK. V lost 6 bases and J 2 bases, leaving 10 bases between the germline ends. This CDR3 spans 14 amino acids. The CDR3 here is CASSYKANTGELFF. DNA of the CDR3: TGTGCCAGCAGTTACAAGGCCAACACCGGGGAGCTGTTTTTT.

The chain employs TRBV2 and TRBJ2-7; maybe TRBD1 (6 bases). The CDR3 consists of 14 residues. The V end was cut by 5 bases, the J end by 2 bases, with 13 bases between. CDR1 is SNHLY, CDR2 FYNNEI, per germline. CDR3 protein: CASSYGGGPYEQYF. CDR3 bases: TGTGCCAGCAGTTACGGTGGGGGCCCCTACGAGCAGTACTTC.